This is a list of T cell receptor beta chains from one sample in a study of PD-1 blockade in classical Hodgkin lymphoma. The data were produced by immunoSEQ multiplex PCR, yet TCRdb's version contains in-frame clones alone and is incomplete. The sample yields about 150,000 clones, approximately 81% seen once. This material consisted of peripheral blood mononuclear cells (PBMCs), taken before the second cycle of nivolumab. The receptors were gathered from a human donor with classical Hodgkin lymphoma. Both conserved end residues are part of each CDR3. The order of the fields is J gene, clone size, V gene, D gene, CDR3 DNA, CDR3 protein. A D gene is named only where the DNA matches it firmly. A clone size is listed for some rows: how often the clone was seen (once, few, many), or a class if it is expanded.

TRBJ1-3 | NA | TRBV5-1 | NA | TGCGCCAGCAGCTTCAGGGGCTCTATCTCTGGAAACACCATATATTTT | CASSFRGSISGNTIYF
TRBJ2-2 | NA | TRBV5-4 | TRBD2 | TGTGCCAGCAGCCCCGGGGTAGCGGGGGACACCGGGGAGCTGTTTTTT | CASSPGVAGDTGELFF
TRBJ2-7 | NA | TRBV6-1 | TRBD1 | TGTGCCAGCAGTGAAGCTTACAGGGGGGCCTACGAGCAGTACTTC | CASSEAYRGAYEQYF
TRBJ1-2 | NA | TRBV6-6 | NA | TGTGCCAGCAGTTACTCGGGCTTAAACTATGGCTACACCTTC | CASSYSGLNYGYTF
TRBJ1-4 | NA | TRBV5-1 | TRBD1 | TGCGCCAGTCGTACGGGACAGACAAATGAAAAACTGTTTTTT | CASRTGQTNEKLFF
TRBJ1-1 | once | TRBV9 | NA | TGTGCCAGCAGAGGCCTCGGGGAGAACACTGAAGCTTTCTTT | CASRGLGENTEAFF
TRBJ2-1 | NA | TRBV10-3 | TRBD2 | TGTGCCATCACCGGACTAGCGGCGAATGAGCAGTTCTTC | CAITGLAANEQFF
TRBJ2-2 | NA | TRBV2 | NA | TGTGCCAGCAGGTACGCCGGGAAGAACACCGGGGAGCTGTTTTTT | CASRYAGKNTGELFF
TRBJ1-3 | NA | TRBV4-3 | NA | TGCGCCAGCAGCCAAGATGCCGCGGGACTCGGAAACACCATATATTTT | CASSQDAAGLGNTIYF
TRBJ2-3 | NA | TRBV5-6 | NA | TGTGCCAGCAGCTTGGGACGACAGGTCCATACGGATACGCAGTATTTT | CASSLGRQVHTDTQYF
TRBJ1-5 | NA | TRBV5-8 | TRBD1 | TGTGCCAGCAGCCATGGGACAGCTTATAGCAATCAGCCCCAGCATTTT | CASSHGTAYSNQPQHF
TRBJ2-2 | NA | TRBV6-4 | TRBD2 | TGTGCCAGCAGTGTGGAGGGAGGGCCCTCCGGGGAGCTGTTTTTT | CASSVEGGPSGELFF
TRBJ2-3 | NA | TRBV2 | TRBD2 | TGTGCCAGCAGTGGCCGGGGCGGGGGAGGCACAGATACGCAGTATTTT | CASSGRGGGGTDTQYF
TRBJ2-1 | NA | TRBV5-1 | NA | TGCGCCAGCAGCTTCTCTACGTACAATGAGCAGTTCTTC | CASSFSTYNEQFF
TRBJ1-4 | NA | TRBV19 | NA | TGTGCCAGTAGTGAGGGAGCAACTAATGAAAAACTGTTTTTT | CASSEGATNEKLFF
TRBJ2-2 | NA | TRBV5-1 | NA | TGCGCCAGCAGCTTGCTCGGACAGAACACCGGGGAGCTGTTTTTT | CASSLLGQNTGELFF
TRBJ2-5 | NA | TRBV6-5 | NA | TGTGCAGCCCTCCTGGTAGCGGAGAAACAAGAGACCCAGTACTTC | CAALLVAEKQETQYF
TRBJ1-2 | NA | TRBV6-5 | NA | TGTGCCAGCAGTTACTCCCTGCGCAGGGGCGGCTATGGCTACACCTTC | CASSYSLRRGGYGYTF
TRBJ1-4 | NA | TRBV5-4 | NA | TGTGCCAGCAGCTGGGACCGGGAAAAACTGTTTTTT | CASSWDREKLFF
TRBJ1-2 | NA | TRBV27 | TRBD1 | TGTGCCACCAGAACCGGGACAGGGGCAGGGGCTAACTATGGCTACACCTTC | CATRTGTGAGANYGYTF
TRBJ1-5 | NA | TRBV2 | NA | TGTGCCAGCAGAACCGGGACACCAAATCAGCCCCAGCATTTT | CASRTGTPNQPQHF
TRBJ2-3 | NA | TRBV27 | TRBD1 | TGTGCCAGCAGTTTAAGGGTGATAGGGACAGGGGGGGACACAGATACGCAGTATTTT | CASSLRVIGTGGDTDTQYF
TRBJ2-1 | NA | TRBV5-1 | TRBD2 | TGCGCCAGCAGCTTGGGACTAGCGGCCTACAATGAGCAGTTCTTC | CASSLGLAAYNEQFF
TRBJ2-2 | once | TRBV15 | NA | TGTGCCGCCAGCAGAGTCCAGGGGGAGCTGTTTTTT | CAASRVQGELFF
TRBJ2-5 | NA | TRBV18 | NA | TGTGCCAGCTCACCACCCTGGACACAAGAGACCCAGTACTTC | CASSPPWTQETQYF
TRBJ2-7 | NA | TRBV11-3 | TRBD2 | TGTGCCAGCAGCTCTAGCGGGGGATCCTACGAGCAGTACTTC | CASSSSGGSYEQYF
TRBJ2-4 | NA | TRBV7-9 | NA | TGTGCCAGCAGCCTCCCCAGGACGGGAGCCAAAAACATTCAGTACTTC | CASSLPRTGAKNIQYF
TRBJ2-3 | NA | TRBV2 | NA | TGTGCCAGCAGTGACTCCAGGGGGGAAGATACGCAGTATTTT | CASSDSRGEDTQYF
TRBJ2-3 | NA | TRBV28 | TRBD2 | TGTGCCAGCAGTTTGAGACTAGCGGAGCTCACAGATACGCAGTATTTT | CASSLRLAELTDTQYF
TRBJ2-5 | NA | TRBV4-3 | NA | TGCGCCAGCAGCCAAGTAGTCCAGGGAGGCCAAGAGACCCAGTACTTC | CASSQVVQGGQETQYF
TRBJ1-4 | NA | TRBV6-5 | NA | TGTGCCAGCAGTTGGATGGGGGGCAGGTCTAATGAAAAACTGTTTTTT | CASSWMGGRSNEKLFF
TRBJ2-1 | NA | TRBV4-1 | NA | TGCGCCAGCAGCCAAGAACAAAAACAGGTCCTATACAATGAGCAGTTCTTC | CASSQEQKQVLYNEQFF
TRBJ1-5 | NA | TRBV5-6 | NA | TGTGCCAGCAGCCGCCGGGGGGCAGTCAATCAGCCCCAGCATTTT | CASSRRGAVNQPQHF
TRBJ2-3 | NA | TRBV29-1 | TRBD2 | TGCAGCGTTGAACCGGGACTAGCAACAGATACGCAGTATTTT | CSVEPGLATDTQYF
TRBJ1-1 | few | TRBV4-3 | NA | TGCGCCAGCAGCCAAAATGCAGACCAGAACACTGAAGCTTTCTTT | CASSQNADQNTEAFF
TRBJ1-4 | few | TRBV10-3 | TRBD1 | TGTGCCATCAGTGATTCCGGACAGGCTAGCGGAAAACTGTTTTTT | CAISDSGQASGKLFF
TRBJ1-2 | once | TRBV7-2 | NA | TGTGCCAGCAGCCCGTGGGTAACAGGGAGATATGGCTACACCTTC | CASSPWVTGRYGYTF